This T cell receptor beta chain was documented in a study of blood T cells in healthy people across ages. Broader study findings: A roughly linear age-dependent decrease characterized TCR beta diversity per million T cells. A conclusive naive versus antigen-experienced comparison was prevented by the unsorted PBMCs.

This clonotype was observed a few times. Its antigen is undetermined. Germline is not matched at one junction end, which may reflect a read error. Germline V CDR1 and CDR2: MNHEY, SVGAGI. CDR3 length: 11 amino acids. The use of a sample-barcoded 5' primer and a J-beta primer mix characterized a second PCR of roughly 6 to 11 cycles. TCRdb independently ran MiXCR on the 5' RACE reads; one entry per CDR3 protein. The sample has around 520,000 distinct CDR3 sequences, over 25% seen once; the top ten hold approximately 3.7%. The data were also submitted as part of a second study, on T cells of mothers and their children.

The chain uses TRBV6-5 and TRBJ2-5, with no clear D. The source is a boy aged 2 to 10 in good health. The source material was blood. The CDR3 DNA sequence: TGTGCCAGCAGTTATTTCGAGACCCAGTGCTTC. This sequence encodes CASSYFETQCF.